Sequencing of this T cell receptor beta chain was carried out in a study of CD4+ T cells in melanoma. Findings and limits, study-wide: A reported correlation linked neoantigen-specific CD4+ T cells to CD8+, macrophage and B cell function. Reportedly, melanoma neoantigen-specific CD4+ T cells showed varied differentiation states.

Note on this clone: Its specificity is unknown.

Per the germline V gene, CDR1 is SGHRS and CDR2 is YFSETQ. This CDR3 comprises 14 residues. Trimming pared 0 bases from V and 8 bases from J, leaving 14 bases between. TCRdb's table, derived via immunoSEQ multiplex PCR, lists solely in-frame clones and lacks some. The table shows about 140,000 clones, with 80% to 95% occurring only once. The sequence was obtained from a human donor with melanoma. The chain combines TRBV5-1 with TRBJ1-2; tentative D call: TRBD1 (5 bases). The CDR3: CASSLGGNGLGYTF. In DNA, the CDR3 is TGCGCCAGCAGCTTGGGGGGGAATGGTTTGGGCTACACCTTC.